Shown below are 12 T cell receptor beta chains from a single sample sequenced in a study of cytotoxic CD8 clonotypes in ibrutinib-treated CLL. Here immunoSEQ multiplex PCR was the method, and the copy in TCRdb shows in-frame clones only, minus some. The repertoire includes more than 85,000 clones, more than 75% of them detected once, and 25% to 40% sits in the top ten. The sequences come from PBMCs, collected after 12 months of ibrutinib treatment. The receptors originated from a human donor with chronic lymphocytic leukemia.

V usage is TRBV18 and J usage is TRBJ1-6; 9 bases map to TRBD1. V lost 2 bases to trimming and J lost 10 bases; unmatched junction nucleotides: 6. Per germline, CDR1 KGHSH and CDR2 LQKENI. CDR3 length: 15 residues. CDR3 in DNA: TGTGCCAGCTCACCAGTCGGACAGGGGAGATCACCCCTCCACTTT. The encoded protein is CASSPVGQGRSPLHF. The full variable domain, rest sourced from reference TRBV18 and TRBJ1-6, is NAGVMQNPRHLVRRRGQEARLRCSPMKGHSHVYWYRQLPEEGLKFMVYLQKENIIDESGMPKERFSAEFPKEGPSILRIQQVVRGDSAAYFCASSPVGQGRSPLHFGNGTRLTVT.

This chain connects TRBV27 to TRBJ2-3; TRBD2 matches 7 bases. The CDR3 runs to 16 residues. J lost 8 bases, V lost 10 bases, and 21 bases had no gene match. Looked up from germline, CDR1 is MNHEY and CDR2 is SMNVEV (reference sequence). Written as DNA, the CDR3 is TGTGCCACCGCACGGGGATCCGGGAGGCAGTTAGGTACGCAGTATTTT. Translating it yields CATARGSGRQLGTQYF.

This sequence joins TRBV21-1 and TRBJ1-1; the table's D call, TRBD1, was not checked against the DNA. TRBV21-1 is a documented pseudogene. The CDR3 runs 19 residues. The CDR3 DNA is TGTGCCAGCAGCCCCCAAGAGGGGAGACAGGGAAGCCCGAACACTGAAGCTTTCTTT. Protein sequence: CASSPQEGRQGSPNTEAFF.

This chain uses TRBV6-1 with TRBJ1-3, with 8 bases matching TRBD1. Germline V gene lookup returns CDR1 MNHNS and CDR2 SASEGT. CDR3 length: 17 residues. V lost 3 bases to trimming and J lost 4 bases; unmatched junction nucleotides: 11. The CDR3 nucleotides are TGTGCCAGCAGTGATCTAGGACAGGGCTTGGGCGGAAACACCATATATTTT. This sequence encodes CASSDLGQGLGGNTIYF.

The V gene is TRBV23-1, the J gene TRBJ2-5; TRBD1 matches at 9 bases. TRBV23-1 is reported as an ORF; its role is uncertain. The CDR3 loop spans 16 amino acids. V gave up 1 base and J gave up 5 bases; unmatched junction bases: 8. The CDR3 loop reads CASSQWVQGARETQYF. CDR3 nucleotides: TGCGCCAGCAGTCAATGGGTACAGGGGGCGAGGGAGACCCAGTACTTC.

The gene calls are TRBV18 and TRBJ1-1; D is perhaps TRBD1 (6 bases). From germline, CDR1 is KGHSH and CDR2 LQKENI. The CDR3 runs 15 residues. Trimming shortened V by 4 bases and J by 1 base, and 13 bases separated the two germline ends. CDR3 sequence: CASSLSDSPNTEAFF. CDR3 nucleotides: TGTGCCAGCTCACTCTCGGACAGTCCGAACACTGAAGCTTTCTTT.

This clone was counted between two and nine times. The chain combines TRBV2 with TRBJ1-5; D is ambiguous. Per germline, CDR1 SNHLY and CDR2 FYNNEI. The ends were cut back, 5 bases at V and 9 bases at J, with 11 bases in the middle. The CDR3 contains 12 residues. The CDR3 nucleotides read TGTGCCAGCAGTAACTTGGGAGGGCCCCAGCATTTT. Translation: CASSNLGGPQHF.

The chain links TRBV5-4 to TRBJ2-7; 10 bases map to TRBD1. The CDR3 runs 18 residues. Germline CDR1 and CDR2: SGHNT and YYREEE (reference sequence). Trimming cost V 0 bases and J 3 bases; bases outside gene matches: 12. For the CDR3, the DNA is TGTGCCAGCAGCTTGGGGAGGGTCGGGACAGGGGTTCTCTACGAGCAGTACTTC. Protein: CASSLGRVGTGVLYEQYF.

The chain couples TRBV9 to TRBJ1-2; 10 bases match TRBD1. The germline V gene has CDR1 SGDLS and CDR2 YYNGEE. Trimming took 0 bases from V and 3 from J; bases not matched to a gene: 5. The CDR3 length is 16 residues. The CDR3 spells CASSVDRDRGYYGYTF. DNA of the CDR3: TGTGCCAGCAGCGTAGACAGGGACAGGGGTTACTATGGCTACACCTTC.

In DNA form, the CDR3 reads TGTGCCAGCAGTCCAGGCGGGGGGCAGAGCTCCTACGAGCAGTACTTC. As protein: CASSPGGGQSSYEQYF. The chain carries TRBV28 and TRBJ2-7; TRBD2 matches at 8 bases. The CDR3 runs to 16 residues. Per the germline V gene, CDR1 is MDHEN and CDR2 is SYDVKM. Trimming at V came to 5 bases and at J to 0 bases, leaving 9 bases not matched to a gene.

The chain recombines TRBV2 with TRBJ2-3, with D perhaps matching TRBD1 (5 bases). CDR1 SNHLY and CDR2 FYNNEI come from the germline V gene. This CDR3 has 14 residues. Trimming stripped 4 bases from V and 2 bases from J, with 10 bases between. The CDR3 coding sequence is TGTGCCAGCAGTGTAGGGGCGACCACAGATACGCAGTATTTT. It specifies CASSVGATTDTQYF.

V is TRBV6-6 and J is TRBJ2-3, with D unclear. Trimming cost V 4 bases and J 0 bases, with 11 bases left between them. CDR3 size: 15 residues. Germline V gene sequence: CDR1 MNHNY, CDR2 SVGAGI (reference sequence). CDR3 in DNA: TGTGCCAGCAGTTTAGAACATTCTAGCACAGATACGCAGTATTTT. This translates into CASSLEHSSTDTQYF.